This T cell receptor (beta chain) came from a study of siplizumab effects on memory and regulatory T cells. The study's findings and limits: Mapping to unstimulated subsets was achieved for only a minor fraction of alloreactive clones. Proliferating CD4+ or CD8+ clones, roughly 80-95% of them, lacked an assignable naive or memory phenotype. Some alloreactive sequences were traceable to unstimulated CD4+ memory cells, and siplizumab significantly reduced them. Both greater diversity than memory cells and a major contribution to the alloresponse seemed to characterize naive T cells.

A note on this clone: Its antigen remains unknown.

The table came from immunoSEQ multiplex PCR; TCRdb's copy has only in-frame clones and leaves some out. This sample has about 85,000 clones, with 85% to 95% found just once. This TCR was recovered from a human donor in good health. The sequenced material came from CD8+ T cells sorted from blood.

The CDR3 protein is CASSDPDSYSNQPQHF. CDR3 sequence (DNA): TGTGCCAGCAGTGACCCCGACAGCTATAGCAATCAGCCCCAGCATTTT. This chain uses TRBV6-1 with TRBJ1-5; tentative D call: TRBD1 (5 bases). This CDR3 contains 16 residues. The ends were cut back, 3 bases at V and 0 bases at J, with 12 bases in the middle. Germline CDR1 MNHNS, CDR2 SASEGT.